What follows are 27 T cell receptor beta chains derived from one specimen sequenced in a study of immune heterogeneity within non-small cell lung tumors. Bulk tumor genomic DNA was the template, and each sample received 550 to 650 ng. Biopsy collection occurred during surgery, with several far-apart biopsies per primary tumor. With untreated, newly diagnosed non-small cell lung cancer, the patients went on to undergo curative surgery. Multiplex PCR employing 32 V and 13 J primers generated amplicons of the TCR beta CDR3. TCRdb fed the multiplex PCR reads into MiXCR, producing one record per CDR3 protein. In the table there are roughly 10,000 distinct CDR3 sequences, about 20% of which are singletons. Sequencing was carried out using lung tumor tissue. Receptors were obtained from a man aged 60 to 75 with non-small cell lung cancer.

Judged by abundance, this clonotype is medium-sized (0.01 to 0.1%). The gene calls are TRBV29-1 and TRBJ2-7, with 9 bases aligning to TRBD1. V trimming: 6 bases; J trimming: 4 bases; junction bases outside the gene matches: 10. From germline, CDR1 is SQVTM and CDR2 ANQGSEA. The CDR3 consists of 14 residues. CDR3 sequence reads: CSVRGDRGGYEQYF. Written as DNA, the CDR3 is TGCAGCGTCAGGGGCGACAGGGGGGGGTACGAGCAGTACTTC.

V gene TRBV9 combines with J gene TRBJ2-1, with 9 bases matching TRBD2. The ends lost 1 base at V and 0 bases at J; junction bases unmatched: 23. Germline V gene sequence: CDR1 SGDLS, CDR2 YYNGEE. The CDR3 consists of 23 residues. CDR3 coding DNA: TGTGCCAGCAGCGTACAGTGGCCGACTAGCGGACACGATTCTCCCAGCTCCTACAATGAGCAGTTCTTC. This encodes CASSVQWPTSGHDSPSSYNEQFF.

This clonotype was picked up a small number of times. The rearrangement uses TRBV19 and TRBJ2-2; 10 positions match TRBD2. The length of the CDR3 is 18 residues. Germline loops: CDR1 LNHDA, CDR2 SQIVND (reference sequence). J gave up 5 bases and V 2 bases, and 11 bases lay outside the gene matches. The CDR3 DNA reads TGTGCCAGTAGTATACGTCGGCTAGCGGGAGCTTCAACCGGGGAGCTGTTTTTT. It is translated as CASSIRRLAGASTGELFF.

This clonotype was detected a few times. The chain couples TRBV30 to TRBJ2-1; possible D gene TRBD1, 5 bases. The CDR3 contains 11 residues. Trimming removed 8 bases from V and 4 bases from J, with 9 bases in between. Germline-derived CDR1 and CDR2 are GTSNPN and SVGIG (reference sequence). The CDR3 DNA is TGTGCCCTAAGGGGATACAATGAGCAGTTCTTC. Protein product: CALRGYNEQFF. Full variable domain (outside the CDR3, taken from reference TRBV30 and TRBJ2-1): SQTIHQWPATLVQPVGSPLSLECTVEGTSNPNLYWYRQAAGRGLQLLFYSVGIGQISSEVPQNLSASRPQDRQFILSSKKLLLSDSGFYLCALRGYNEQFFGPGTRLTVL.

This clonotype has only one observation. The rearrangement uses TRBV7-6 and TRBJ1-3; tentatively, D is TRBD1 (6 bases). The length of the CDR3 is 19 residues. Looked up from germline, CDR1 is SGHVS and CDR2 is FNYEAQ. V was pared by 1 base and J by 0 bases, with 19 bases between. The CDR3 region is CASSLGGVGGSSSGNTIYF. The CDR3, as DNA: TGTGCCAGCAGCTTAGGGGGGGTGGGGGGCTCCAGCTCTGGAAACACCATATATTTT.

J is TRBJ2-5 and V is TRBV5-1; perhaps TRBD2 as D (5 bases). The CDR3 length is 13 residues. The V end was cut by 0 bases, the J end by 4 bases, with 7 bases between. The germline V gene encodes CDR1 SGHRS and CDR2 YFSETQ. The CDR3: CASSLVGGETQYF. The CDR3 DNA is TGCGCCAGCAGCTTGGTTGGAGGAGAGACCCAGTACTTC.

The chain has TRBV30 and TRBJ1-5; TRBD1 is a possible D gene (5 bases). CDR3 length equals 17 residues. From germline, CDR1 is GTSNPN and CDR2 SVGIG (reference sequence). V dropped 2 bases and J dropped 7 bases, with 24 bases sitting between them. CDR3 sequence reads: CAWSLGFDSEEGQPQHF. The CDR3 DNA is TGTGCCTGGAGTTTGGGGTTCGACAGTGAGGAGGGCCAGCCCCAGCATTTT. Using reference TRBV30 and TRBJ1-5 for the parts outside the CDR3, the full variable domain is SQTIHQWPATLVQPVGSPLSLECTVEGTSNPNLYWYRQAAGRGLQLLFYSVGIGQISSEVPQNLSASRPQDRQFILSSKKLLLSDSGFYLCAWSLGFDSEEGQPQHFGDGTRLSIL.

This clonotype was seen only a few times. CDR3 loop: CASSLGRTNEKLFF. CDR3 nucleotides: TGTGCCAGCAGCCTAGGACGGACTAATGAAAAACTGTTTTTT. The chain is built from TRBV4-2 and TRBJ1-4; D call uncertain. The germline V gene has CDR1 LGHNA and CDR2 YNFKEQ. Trimming took off 4 bases at V and 2 bases at J, with 8 bases between the two ends. There are 14 residues in the CDR3.

This clonotype was counted at least ten times. This chain links TRBV20-1 with TRBJ1-2; maybe TRBD1 (6 bases). The V end lost 5 bases, the J end lost 4 bases, and 14 bases lay between the germline ends. CDR1 DFQATT and CDR2 SNEGSKA come from the germline V gene (reference sequence). The CDR3 covers 13 residues. CDR3 in DNA: TGCAGTGCTGGCGTCGGGGGCGGCTATGGCTACACCTTC. Amino acids: CSAGVGGGYGYTF.

This clonotype has at least ten counts. This chain connects TRBV19 to TRBJ2-1; D uncertain. The CDR3 has 15 amino acids. Germline assignment: CDR1 LNHDA and CDR2 SQIVND (reference sequence). V was trimmed by 3 bases and J by 4 bases, leaving 13 bases between them. CDR3 nucleotide sequence: TGTGCCAGTAGTATGGCGGTCGGTAGTTACAATGAGCAGTTCTTC. The encoded protein is CASSMAVGSYNEQFF.

In this sample, this clonotype is medium-sized. The CDR3 bases are TGTGCCAGCAGTCGGCAGGGAAGGTACAATCAGCCCCAGCATTTT. Protein sequence: CASSRQGRYNQPQHF. The chain carries TRBV12-3 or TRBV12-4 and TRBJ1-5; D possibly corresponds to TRBD1 (5 bases). The CDR3 is 15 amino acids. V was clipped by 5 bases and J by 3 bases, with 14 bases between them.

This clonotype was observed a handful of times. V gene TRBV11-2 combines with J gene TRBJ1-1; D is uncertain. The V end lost 1 base, the J end lost 3 bases, and 9 bases lay between the germline ends. This CDR3 is 14 amino acids long. Germline CDR1 reads SGHAT; CDR2 reads FQNNGV. The CDR3 nucleotides read TGTGCCAGCAGCTTAGGTTCCAGCTACACTGAAGCTTTCTTT. Translated, it gives CASSLGSSYTEAFF.

This clonotype was detected only once. The chain employs TRBV14 and TRBJ2-2, with 8 nucleotides matching TRBD2. There are 17 residues in the CDR3. J lost 6 bases, V lost 5 bases, and 14 bases had no gene match. Per the germline V gene, CDR1 is SGHDN and CDR2 is FVKESK. CDR3 in DNA: TGTGCCAGCAGCACCGGGACTAGGGCAAGTTACGCCGGGGAGCTGTTTTTT. It translates to CASSTGTRASYAGELFF.

V is TRBV25-1 and J is TRBJ1-6, with D uncertain. The germline V gene encodes CDR1 MGHDK and CDR2 SYGVNS. The CDR3 is 12 residues long. V lost 6 bases to trimming and J lost 9 bases, with 9 bases between them. CDR3 in amino acids: CASRIASSPLHF. The CDR3 nucleotides read TGTGCCAGCAGGATAGCTAGTTCACCCCTCCACTTT.

This clonotype rates as medium-sized (0.01 to 0.1%). The V and J genes are TRBV20-1 and TRBJ1-1, with a weak D call TRBD1 (6 bases). V lost 0 bases and J 3 bases, leaving 8 bases between the germline ends. This CDR3 spans 13 amino acids. Germline V lookup: CDR1 DFQATT, CDR2 SNEGSKA (reference sequence). CDR3 in amino acids: CSARDQGYTEAFF. The CDR3 region has the DNA TGCAGTGCTAGAGATCAGGGGTACACTGAAGCTTTCTTT.

This clonotype was counted between two and nine times. The chain has TRBV6-4 and TRBJ2-1; 10 positions agree with TRBD2. The CDR3 has 15 amino acids. V dropped 6 bases and J dropped 1; count of bases not matched to a gene: 3. Germline V gene data show CDR1 as MRHNA and CDR2 as SNTAGT. CDR3 nucleotides: TGTGCCAGCAGCCCGACTAGCGGGTCCTACAATGAGCAGTTCTTC. Amino acids: CASSPTSGSYNEQFF.

This clonotype showed up just a few times. This chain joins TRBV25-1 and TRBJ1-1; 11 nucleotides agree with TRBD1. The CDR3 runs 15 residues. The germline V gene encodes CDR1 MGHDK and CDR2 SYGVNS. J lost 6 bases, V lost 6 bases, and 9 bases had no gene match. This CDR3 reads CASSLTRTGGAEAFF. CDR3 bases: TGTGCCAGCAGCCTTACCCGGACAGGGGGCGCTGAAGCTTTCTTT.

This clonotype is medium-sized in the sample. V usage is TRBV27 and J usage is TRBJ2-7; the match to TRBD2 covers 12 bases. This CDR3 region has 18 residues. Germline V gives CDR1 MNHEY, CDR2 SMNVEV (reference sequence). The trim removed 7 bases at V and 2 bases at J, leaving 15 bases unmatched. The DNA for the CDR3 is TGTGCCAGCAAGACCGGGACTAGCGGGTTCACGGGAACCTACGAGCAGTACTTC. Protein product: CASKTGTSGFTGTYEQYF.

Sample share makes this clonotype medium-sized. The chain links TRBV7-9 to TRBJ1-5, with D possibly matching TRBD1 (5 bases). In germline, CDR1 is SEHNR, CDR2 FQNEAQ (reference sequence). The ends were cut back, 1 base at V and 5 bases at J, with 9 bases in the middle. This CDR3 has 14 amino acids. The CDR3 DNA is TGTGCCAGCAGCTTAGAGGACACCGATCAGCCCCAGCATTTT. Residues: CASSLEDTDQPQHF.

This clonotype is labeled medium-sized. CDR3 sequence (DNA): TGTGCCAGTCTAGAGGGCGTCTATGGCTACACCTTC. Its protein is CASLEGVYGYTF. The chain joins TRBV28 to TRBJ1-2, with no clear D. Germline loops: CDR1 MDHEN, CDR2 SYDVKM. The CDR3 has 12 residues. V lost 9 bases and J 4 bases, leaving 12 bases between the germline ends.

This clonotype is medium-sized in the sample. The genes are TRBV11-2 and TRBJ2-7, with 7 bases identical to TRBD2. Germline CDR1 is SGHAT and CDR2 is FQNNGV. J lost 6 bases, V lost 2 bases, and 7 bases had no gene match. The CDR3 spans 14 residues. This chain's CDR3 is CASSLMGGAAEQYF. The CDR3 DNA is TGTGCCAGCAGCTTAATGGGAGGGGCGGCCGAGCAGTACTTC.

Ten or more counts support this clonotype. The chain joins TRBV2 to TRBJ2-5; D may be TRBD2 (5 bases). CDR1 SNHLY and CDR2 FYNNEI come from the germline V gene. V lost 6 bases, J lost 4 bases, and 9 bases lay in between. The CDR3 covers 12 residues. The CDR3 loop reads CASRDFGETQYF. Here the CDR3 DNA reads TGTGCCAGCAGGGACTTTGGAGAGACCCAGTACTTC.

This clonotype is labeled medium-sized. This chain links TRBV9 with TRBJ2-7; 10 nucleotides line up with TRBD2. From germline, CDR1 is SGDLS and CDR2 YYNGEE. This CDR3 comprises 14 residues. V shed 3 bases and J 0 bases; nucleotides not matched to a gene: 0. The DNA of the CDR3 is TGTGCCAGCAGCGGGACTAGCGGCTCCTACGAGCAGTACTTC. Its translation is CASSGTSGSYEQYF.

This clonotype is medium-sized (0.01 to 0.1%) in the sample. The V call is TRBV29-1, the J call TRBJ2-1; TRBD1 matches at 8 bases. The germline V gene encodes CDR1 SQVTM and CDR2 ANQGSEA. V was pared by 5 bases and J by 8 bases, with 14 bases of the junction left unmatched. The CDR3 spans 15 residues. CDR3 amino acids: CSVSVSRGLEDEQFF. The DNA for the CDR3 is TGCAGCGTTAGTGTATCCAGGGGGCTGGAGGATGAGCAGTTCTTC.

This clonotype occurred many times. V is TRBV7-8 and J is TRBJ2-5, with TRBD2 as a possible D gene (6 bases). CDR1 SGHVS and CDR2 FQNEAQ come from the germline V gene. The V gene lost 5 bases and the J gene lost 5 bases, with 18 bases spanning the gap. The length of the CDR3 is 15 residues. The CDR3 protein is CASSLWEDPGETQYF. The CDR3 DNA reads TGTGCCAGCAGCCTATGGGAGGACCCCGGGGAGACCCAGTACTTC.

This clonotype has a handful of counts. This sequence joins TRBV11-1 and TRBJ1-1; D gene unclear. V shed 4 bases and J shed 1 base, with 4 bases lying between them. The germline V gene encodes CDR1 SGHAT and CDR2 FQDESV (reference sequence). CDR3 length: 12 residues. The CDR3 loop is CASSYRNTEAFF. CDR3 nucleotides: TGTGCCAGCAGCTACAGGAACACTGAAGCTTTCTTT.

This clonotype is judged medium-sized. The chain employs TRBV30 and TRBJ2-7; D gene ambiguous. The V end lost 0 bases, the J end lost 2 bases, and 14 bases lay between the germline ends. CDR1 is GTSNPN and CDR2 is SVGIG in the germline V gene (reference sequence). The CDR3 consists of 15 residues. CDR3 sequence: CAWSVTADGPYEQYF. The CDR3 nucleotides are TGTGCCTGGAGTGTAACGGCCGACGGCCCCTACGAGCAGTACTTC.